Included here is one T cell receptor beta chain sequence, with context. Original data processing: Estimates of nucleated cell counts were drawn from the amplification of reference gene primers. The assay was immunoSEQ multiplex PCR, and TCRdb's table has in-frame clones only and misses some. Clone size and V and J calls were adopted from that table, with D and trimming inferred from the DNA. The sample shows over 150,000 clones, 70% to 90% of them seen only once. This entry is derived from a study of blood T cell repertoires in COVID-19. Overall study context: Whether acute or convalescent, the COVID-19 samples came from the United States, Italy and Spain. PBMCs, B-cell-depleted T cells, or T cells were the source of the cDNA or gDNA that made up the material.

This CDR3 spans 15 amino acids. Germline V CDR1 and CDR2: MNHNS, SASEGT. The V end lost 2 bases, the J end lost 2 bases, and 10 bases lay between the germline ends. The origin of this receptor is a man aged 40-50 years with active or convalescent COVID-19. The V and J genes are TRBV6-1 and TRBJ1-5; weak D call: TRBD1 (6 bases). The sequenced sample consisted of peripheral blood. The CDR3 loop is CASSELAGGNQPQHF. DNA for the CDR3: TGTGCCAGCAGTGAATTGGCAGGGGGCAATCAGCCCCAGCATTTT.